The clone carrying this TCR beta chain was recorded only once. Antigen specificity is unknown. This sample stems from a study of cytomegalovirus exposure and HLA in healthy donors. Across the whole study: Roughly 85 million unique TCRs from HLA-typed donors made up an early data release. Study-wide points: The study reported that TCR beta sequences accurately predicted HLA-A and HLA-B alleles in most subjects. The authors later found HLA-associated TCR beta chains more clonally expanded than equally common others.

With 60 Vbeta and 13 Jbeta primers, the PCR was carried out. The protocol was immunoSEQ multiplex PCR, while the TCRdb copy is restricted to in-frame clones and leaves out a portion. The table lists approximately 120,000 clones, over 75% of them singletons. The sequenced sample was PBMCs. This receptor was obtained from a man between 18 and 35 years old in good health and CMV-seropositive.

DNA of the CDR3: TGTGCCAGCAGGGACAGGGGAATAGAGTCAACCGAGCAGTACTTC. This translates into CASRDRGIESTEQYF. V and J are TRBV2 and TRBJ2-5; 9 bases line up with TRBD1. TRBJ2-7 explains the end of the DNA better; the J call may be wrong. The CDR3 is 15 residues long. Germline assignment: CDR1 SNHLY and CDR2 FYNNEI.